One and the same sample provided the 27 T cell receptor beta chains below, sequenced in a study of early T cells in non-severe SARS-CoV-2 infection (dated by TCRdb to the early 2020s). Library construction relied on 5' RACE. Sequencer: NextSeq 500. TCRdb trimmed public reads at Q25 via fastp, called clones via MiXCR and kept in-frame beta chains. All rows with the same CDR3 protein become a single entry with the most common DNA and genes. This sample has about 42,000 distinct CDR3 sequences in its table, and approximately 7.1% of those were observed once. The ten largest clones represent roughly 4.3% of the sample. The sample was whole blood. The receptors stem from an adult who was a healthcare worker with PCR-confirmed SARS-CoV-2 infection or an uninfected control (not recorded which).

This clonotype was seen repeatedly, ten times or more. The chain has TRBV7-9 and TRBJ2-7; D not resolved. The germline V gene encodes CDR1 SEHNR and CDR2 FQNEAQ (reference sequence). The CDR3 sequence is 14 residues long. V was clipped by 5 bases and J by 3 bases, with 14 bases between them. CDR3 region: CASSAPGLFYEQYF. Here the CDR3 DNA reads TGTGCCAGCAGCGCGCCGGGCTTATTCTACGAGCAGTACTTC.

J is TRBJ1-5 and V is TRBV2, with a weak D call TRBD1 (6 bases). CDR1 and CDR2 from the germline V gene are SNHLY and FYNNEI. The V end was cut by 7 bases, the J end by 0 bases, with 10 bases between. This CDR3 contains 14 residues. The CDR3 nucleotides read TGTGCCAGCAAGGGGGGTTATAGCAATCAGCCCCAGCATTTT. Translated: CASKGGYSNQPQHF. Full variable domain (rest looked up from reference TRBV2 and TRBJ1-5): EPEVTQTPSHQVTQMGQEVILRCVPISNHLYFYWYRQILGQKVEFLVSFYNNEISEKSEIFDDQFSVERPDGSNFTLKIRSTKLEDSAMYFCASKGGYSNQPQHFGDGTRLSIL.

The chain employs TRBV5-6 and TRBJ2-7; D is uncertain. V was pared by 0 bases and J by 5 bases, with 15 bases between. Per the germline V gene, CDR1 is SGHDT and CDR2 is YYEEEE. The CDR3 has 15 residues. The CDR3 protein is CASSLVGRSFNEQYF. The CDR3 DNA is TGTGCCAGCAGCTTGGTGGGCAGGTCGTTCAACGAGCAGTACTTC.

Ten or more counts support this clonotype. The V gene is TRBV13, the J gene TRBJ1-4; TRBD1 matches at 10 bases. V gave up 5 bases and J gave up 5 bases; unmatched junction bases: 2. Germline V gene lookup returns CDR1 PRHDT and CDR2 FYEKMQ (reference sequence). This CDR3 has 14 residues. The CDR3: CASSLGQGNEKLFF. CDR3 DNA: TGTGCCAGCAGCCTGGGACAGGGGAATGAAAAACTGTTTTTT.

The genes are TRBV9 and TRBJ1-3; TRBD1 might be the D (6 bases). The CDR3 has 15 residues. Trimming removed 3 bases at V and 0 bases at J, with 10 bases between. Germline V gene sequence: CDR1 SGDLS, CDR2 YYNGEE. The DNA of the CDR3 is TGTGCCAGCAGCGGAGGGGACAACTCTGGAAACACCATATATTTT. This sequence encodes CASSGGDNSGNTIYF.

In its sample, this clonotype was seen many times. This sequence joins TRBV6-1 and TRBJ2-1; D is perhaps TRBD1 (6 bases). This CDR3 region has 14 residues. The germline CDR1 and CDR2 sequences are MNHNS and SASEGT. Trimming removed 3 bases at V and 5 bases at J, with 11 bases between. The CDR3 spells CASSDWTENNEQFF. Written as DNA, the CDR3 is TGTGCCAGCAGTGATTGGACAGAAAACAATGAGCAGTTCTTC.

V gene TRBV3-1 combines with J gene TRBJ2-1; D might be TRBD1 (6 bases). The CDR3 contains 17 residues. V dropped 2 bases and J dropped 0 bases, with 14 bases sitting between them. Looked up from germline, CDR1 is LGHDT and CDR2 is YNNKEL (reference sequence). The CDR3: CASSQKMGASSYNEQFF. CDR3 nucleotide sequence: TGTGCCAGCAGCCAAAAAATGGGGGCCAGCTCCTACAATGAGCAGTTCTTC.

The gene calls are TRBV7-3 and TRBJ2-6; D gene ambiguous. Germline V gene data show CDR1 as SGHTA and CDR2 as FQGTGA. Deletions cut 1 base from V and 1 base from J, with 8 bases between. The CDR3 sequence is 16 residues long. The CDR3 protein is CASSLMALSGANVLTF. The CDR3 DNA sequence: TGTGCCAGCAGCTTAATGGCACTTTCTGGGGCCAACGTCCTGACTTTC.

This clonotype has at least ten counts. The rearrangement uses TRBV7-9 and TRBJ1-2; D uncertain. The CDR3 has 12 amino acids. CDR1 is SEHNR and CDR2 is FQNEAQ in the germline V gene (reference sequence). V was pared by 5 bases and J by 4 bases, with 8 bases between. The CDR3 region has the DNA TGTGCCAGCAGCCGATCATTCTATGGCTACACCTTC. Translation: CASSRSFYGYTF.

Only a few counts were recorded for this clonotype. The CDR3 reads CASRGAGNYGYTF. CDR3 bases: TGTGCCAGCAGGGGTGCGGGGAACTATGGCTACACCTTC. This rearrangement joins TRBV6-6 to TRBJ1-2; D call uncertain. The CDR3 contains 13 residues. The V gene lost 6 bases and the J gene lost 2 bases, with 10 bases spanning the gap. Germline CDR1 and CDR2: MNHNY and SVGAGI (reference sequence).

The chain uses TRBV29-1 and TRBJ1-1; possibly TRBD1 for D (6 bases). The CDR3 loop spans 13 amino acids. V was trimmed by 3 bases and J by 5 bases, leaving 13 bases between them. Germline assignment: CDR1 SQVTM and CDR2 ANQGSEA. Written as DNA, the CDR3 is TGCAGCGTTGACTATACAGGGTGGACTGAAGCTTTCTTT. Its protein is CSVDYTGWTEAFF.

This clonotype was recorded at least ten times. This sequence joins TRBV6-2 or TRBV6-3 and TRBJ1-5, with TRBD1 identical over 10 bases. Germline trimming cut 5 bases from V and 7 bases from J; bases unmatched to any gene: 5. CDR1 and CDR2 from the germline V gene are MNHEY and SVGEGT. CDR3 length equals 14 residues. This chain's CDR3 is CASSGTGDEQPQHF. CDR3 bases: TGTGCCAGCAGTGGGACAGGGGATGAGCAGCCCCAGCATTTT.

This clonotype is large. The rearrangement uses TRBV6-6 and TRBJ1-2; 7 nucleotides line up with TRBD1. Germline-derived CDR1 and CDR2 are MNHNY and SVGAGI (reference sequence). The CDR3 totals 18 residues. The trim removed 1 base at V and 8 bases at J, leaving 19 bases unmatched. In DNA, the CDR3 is TGTGCCAGCAGTTACTATGCCTCCGGGACAGACGCGACGCAAGGCTACACCTTC. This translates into CASSYYASGTDATQGYTF.

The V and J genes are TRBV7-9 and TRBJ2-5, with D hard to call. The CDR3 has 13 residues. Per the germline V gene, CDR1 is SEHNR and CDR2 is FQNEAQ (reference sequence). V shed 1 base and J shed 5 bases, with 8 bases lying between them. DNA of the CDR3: TGTGCCAGCAGCTTAGACAACACGGAGACCCAGTACTTC. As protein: CASSLDNTETQYF.

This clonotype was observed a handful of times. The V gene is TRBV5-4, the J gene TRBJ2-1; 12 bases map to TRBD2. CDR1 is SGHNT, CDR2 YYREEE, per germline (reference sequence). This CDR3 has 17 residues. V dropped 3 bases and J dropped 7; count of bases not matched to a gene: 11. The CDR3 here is CASSSGLAGLIGNEQFF. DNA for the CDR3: TGTGCCAGCAGCTCAGGACTAGCGGGGCTGATAGGAAATGAGCAGTTCTTC.

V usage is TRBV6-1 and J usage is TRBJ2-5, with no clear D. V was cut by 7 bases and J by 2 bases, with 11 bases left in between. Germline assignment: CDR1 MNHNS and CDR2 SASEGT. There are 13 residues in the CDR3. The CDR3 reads CASTRAPQETQYF. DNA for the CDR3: TGTGCCAGCACTAGAGCCCCACAAGAGACCCAGTACTTC.

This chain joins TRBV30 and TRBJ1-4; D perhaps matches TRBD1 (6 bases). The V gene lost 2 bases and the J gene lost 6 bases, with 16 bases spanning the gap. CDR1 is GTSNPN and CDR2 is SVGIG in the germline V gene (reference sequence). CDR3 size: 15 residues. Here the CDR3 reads CAWSTRKGEYEKLFF. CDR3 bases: TGTGCCTGGAGTACCCGCAAGGGGGAATATGAAAAACTGTTTTTT. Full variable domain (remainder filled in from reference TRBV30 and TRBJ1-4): SQTIHQWPATLVQPVGSPLSLECTVEGTSNPNLYWYRQAAGRGLQLLFYSVGIGQISSEVPQNLSASRPQDRQFILSSKKLLLSDSGFYLCAWSTRKGEYEKLFFGSGTQLSVL.

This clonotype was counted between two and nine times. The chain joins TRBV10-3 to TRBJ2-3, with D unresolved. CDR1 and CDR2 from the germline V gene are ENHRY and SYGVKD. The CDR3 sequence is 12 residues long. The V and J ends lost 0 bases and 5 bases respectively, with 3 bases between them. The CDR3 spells CAISESLDTQYF. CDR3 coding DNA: TGTGCCATCAGTGAGTCGCTAGATACGCAGTATTTT.

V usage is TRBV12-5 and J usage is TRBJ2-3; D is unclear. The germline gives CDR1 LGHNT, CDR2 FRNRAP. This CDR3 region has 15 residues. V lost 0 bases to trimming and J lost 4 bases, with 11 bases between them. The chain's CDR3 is CASGLVAGRADTQYF. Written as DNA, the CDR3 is TGTGCTAGTGGTTTGGTGGCCGGTCGGGCAGATACGCAGTATTTT.

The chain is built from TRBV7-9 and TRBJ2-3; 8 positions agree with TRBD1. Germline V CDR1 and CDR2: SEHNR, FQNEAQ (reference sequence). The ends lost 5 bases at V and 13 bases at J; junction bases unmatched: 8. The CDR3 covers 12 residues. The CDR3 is CASSLRQGFKYF. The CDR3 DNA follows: TGTGCCAGCAGCCTGCGACAGGGGTTTAAGTATTTT.

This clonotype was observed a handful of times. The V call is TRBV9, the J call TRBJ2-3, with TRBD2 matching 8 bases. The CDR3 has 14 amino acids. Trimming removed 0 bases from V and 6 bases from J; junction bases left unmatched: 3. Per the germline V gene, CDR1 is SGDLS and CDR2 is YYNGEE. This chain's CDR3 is CASSVAGGPDTQYF. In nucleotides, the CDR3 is TGTGCCAGCAGCGTAGCGGGGGGGCCGGATACGCAGTATTTT.

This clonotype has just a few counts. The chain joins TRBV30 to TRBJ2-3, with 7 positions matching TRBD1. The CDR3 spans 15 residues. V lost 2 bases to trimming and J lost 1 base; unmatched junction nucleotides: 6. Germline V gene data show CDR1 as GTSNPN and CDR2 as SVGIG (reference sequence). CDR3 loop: CAWSTPGGGTDTQYF. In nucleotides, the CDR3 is TGTGCCTGGAGTACGCCAGGGGGTGGCACAGATACGCAGTATTTT.

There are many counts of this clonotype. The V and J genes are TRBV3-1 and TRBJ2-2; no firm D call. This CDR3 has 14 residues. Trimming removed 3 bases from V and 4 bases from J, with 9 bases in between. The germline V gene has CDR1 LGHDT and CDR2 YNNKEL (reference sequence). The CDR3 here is CASSQPSPTGELFF. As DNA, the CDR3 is TGTGCCAGCAGCCAGCCCAGCCCCACCGGGGAGCTGTTTTTT.

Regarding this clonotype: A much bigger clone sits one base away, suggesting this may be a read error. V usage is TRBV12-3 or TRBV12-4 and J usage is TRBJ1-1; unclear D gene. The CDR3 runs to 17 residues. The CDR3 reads CTSSLVYSRSLNTEAFF. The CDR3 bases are TGTACCAGCAGTTTAGTTTACAGCCGGTCCCTGAACACTGAAGCTTTCTTT.

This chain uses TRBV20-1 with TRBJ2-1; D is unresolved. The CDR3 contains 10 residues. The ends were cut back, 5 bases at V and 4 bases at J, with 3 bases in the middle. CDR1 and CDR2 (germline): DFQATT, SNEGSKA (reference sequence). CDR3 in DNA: TGCAGTGCTTATTACAATGAGCAGTTCTTC. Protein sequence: CSAYYNEQFF.

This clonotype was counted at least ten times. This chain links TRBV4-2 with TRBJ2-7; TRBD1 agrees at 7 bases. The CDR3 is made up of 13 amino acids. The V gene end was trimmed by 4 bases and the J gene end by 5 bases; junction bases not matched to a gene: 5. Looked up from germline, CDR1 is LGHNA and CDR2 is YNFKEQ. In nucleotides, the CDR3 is TGTGCCAGCAGCCCAACAGGGGACCACGAGCAGTACTTC. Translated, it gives CASSPTGDHEQYF.

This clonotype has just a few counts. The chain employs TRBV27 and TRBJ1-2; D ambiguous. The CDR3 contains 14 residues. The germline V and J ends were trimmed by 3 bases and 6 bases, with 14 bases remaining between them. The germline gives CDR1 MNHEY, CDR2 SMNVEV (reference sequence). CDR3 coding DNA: TGTGCCAGCAGTTTTCGAGGCGAGCTTGATGGCTACACCTTC. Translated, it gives CASSFRGELDGYTF.